The 10 T cell receptor beta chains reported below all come from one sample, sequenced in a study of blood T cell repertoires in COVID-19. Measured with immunoSEQ multiplex PCR; TCRdb has only the in-frame clones, and not every one. Counted here are approximately 280,000 clones, about 93% occurring once; the ten biggest clones make up roughly 7%. Source material: peripheral blood. Source of these receptors: a woman aged 25 to 45 with COVID-19, enrolled during active disease.

The chain employs TRBV5-4 and TRBJ2-1; a possible D gene is TRBD2 (5 bases). The CDR3 consists of 14 residues. The germline V gene has CDR1 SGHNT and CDR2 YYREEE (reference sequence). V was shortened by 0 bases and J by 2 bases, with 6 bases between the two germline ends. The CDR3 loop reads CASSLASPYNEQFF. DNA of the CDR3: TGTGCCAGCAGCTTGGCTAGCCCCTACAATGAGCAGTTCTTC.

This sequence joins TRBV29-1 and TRBJ2-7, with 8 bases matching TRBD2. The length of the CDR3 is 14 residues. V shed 6 bases, J shed 1 base, and the junction held 8 bases outside the gene matches. Germline CDR1 SQVTM, CDR2 ANQGSEA. In DNA, the CDR3 is TGCAGCGTGGGGGGACTAGGGGGATCCTACGAGCAGTACTTC. Protein product: CSVGGLGGSYEQYF.

This sequence joins TRBV9 and TRBJ2-7; D possibly corresponds to TRBD2 (6 bases). Germline loops: CDR1 SGDLS, CDR2 YYNGEE. V lost 0 bases, J lost 0 bases, and 10 bases lay in between. The CDR3 contains 15 residues. CDR3 region: CASSVEPGSSYEQYF. DNA for the CDR3: TGTGCCAGCAGCGTAGAACCCGGGAGCTCCTACGAGCAGTACTTC.

CDR3 sequence: CASSYDFRGNEQFF. CDR3 DNA sequence: TGTGCCAGCAGTTACGACTTCCGGGGCAATGAGCAGTTCTTC. The chain has TRBV6-5 and TRBJ2-1; D perhaps matches TRBD2 (5 bases). CDR1 and CDR2 from the germline V gene are MNHEY and SVGAGI. Deletions cut 2 bases from V and 6 bases from J, with 11 bases between. The CDR3 consists of 14 residues.

V gene TRBV19 combines with J gene TRBJ2-5; D possibly corresponds to TRBD2 (5 bases). This CDR3 is built from 12 residues. Trimming shortened V by 4 bases and J by 5 bases, and 8 bases separated the two germline ends. CDR1 and CDR2 from the germline V gene are LNHDA and SQIVND (reference sequence). The CDR3 DNA is TGTGCCAGTAGTACCCCGGGGGAGACCCAGTACTTC. It specifies CASSTPGETQYF.

The chain couples TRBV5-6 to TRBJ1-3; D is ambiguous. Trimming pared 0 bases from V and 0 bases from J, leaving 4 bases between. Germline V gene data show CDR1 as SGHDT and CDR2 as YYEEEE. This CDR3 comprises 14 residues. The CDR3 DNA follows: TGTGCCAGCAGCTTGGGGCTCTCTGGAAACACCATATATTTT. As protein: CASSLGLSGNTIYF.

The chain employs TRBV24-1 and TRBJ1-5; D unclear. Trimming cost V 2 bases and J 8 bases, with 15 bases left between them. Germline-derived CDR1 and CDR2 are KGHDR and SFDVKD. The CDR3 has 15 amino acids. The CDR3 DNA follows: TGTGCCACCAGTGATTCTAGGGTCCTCGGGGAGCCCCAGCATTTT. Amino acids: CATSDSRVLGEPQHF.

This clone appeared a few times. V is TRBV3-1 (or the pseudogene TRBV3-2) and J is TRBJ1-1, with 8 bases matching TRBD1. The germline CDR1 and CDR2 sequences are LGHDT and YNNKEL (reference sequence). The CDR3 sequence is 14 residues long. V shed 4 bases, J shed 6 bases, and the junction held 7 bases outside the gene matches. The CDR3 DNA is TGTGCCAGCAGCCCTCAGGGGGCTAACCCTGAAGCTTTCTTT. Translating gives CASSPQGANPEAFF.

The chain recombines TRBV11-2 with TRBJ2-5; possibly TRBD2 for D (6 bases). The CDR3 covers 16 residues. Trimming pared 6 bases from V and 5 bases from J, leaving 22 bases between. Germline-derived CDR1 and CDR2 are SGHAT and FQNNGV. CDR3 sequence reads: CASSAGGGSATETQYF. In DNA form, the CDR3 reads TGTGCCAGCAGTGCCGGGGGTGGTTCTGCGACGGAGACCCAGTACTTC.

This clone has just one count. This rearrangement joins TRBV24-1 to TRBJ1-5; tentatively, D is TRBD1 (6 bases). V lost 9 bases, J lost 2 bases, and 13 bases lay in between. Germline CDR1 is KGHDR and CDR2 is SFDVKD. This CDR3 has 14 amino acids. This chain's CDR3 is CATAGAGGNQPQHF. The CDR3 DNA follows: TGTGCCACCGCGGGGGCGGGTGGCAATCAGCCCCAGCATTTT.